This T cell receptor beta chain stems from a study of cytomegalovirus exposure and HLA in healthy donors. Concerning this clone itself: Its matching antigen is unknown.

Whole-study results and caveats: Later analysis revealed greater clonal expansion in HLA-associated TCR beta chains than in equally common others.

PCR primers comprised 60 Vbeta and 13 Jbeta primers. Only in-frame clones appear in the TCRdb table, and some are missing; sequencing was by immunoSEQ multiplex PCR. The sample has tens of thousands of clones, about 73% seen once; the top ten hold about 4.5%. The CDR3 runs 13 residues. V was trimmed by 7 bases and J by 1 base, leaving 13 bases between them. In germline, CDR1 is SQVTM, CDR2 ANQGSEA. V is TRBV29-1 and J is TRBJ1-1; tentatively, D is TRBD1 (5 bases). The specimen sequenced was PBMCs. This receptor was obtained from a woman between 35 and 50 years old in good health and CMV-seropositive. CDR3 coding DNA: TGCAGCGCCACGGGGGGTTGGAACACTGAAGCTTTCTTT. It encodes CSATGGWNTEAFF.